Below, one T cell receptor beta chain is given with its context. CDR1 MNHNS and CDR2 SASEGT come from the germline V gene. The V and J ends lost 8 bases and 2 bases respectively, with 15 bases between them. The CDR3 consists of 15 residues. TCRdb reanalysed the 5' RACE reads using MiXCR and keeps one entry per CDR3 protein. The repertoire has more than 650,000 distinct CDR3 sequences, 5.5% to 6.5% of them found once; the top ten carry roughly 2%. These data are taken from a study of identical twins. The donors were all healthy and Caucasian. Sequenced sample: naive T cells sorted from blood. This sequence joins TRBV6-1 and TRBJ2-2; D is uncertain. The source is a man between 18 and 35 years old in good health. The CDR3 nucleotides are TGTGCCAGCCATCCCCGGAACCCTAACACCGGGGAGCTGTTTTTT. It specifies CASHPRNPNTGELFF.